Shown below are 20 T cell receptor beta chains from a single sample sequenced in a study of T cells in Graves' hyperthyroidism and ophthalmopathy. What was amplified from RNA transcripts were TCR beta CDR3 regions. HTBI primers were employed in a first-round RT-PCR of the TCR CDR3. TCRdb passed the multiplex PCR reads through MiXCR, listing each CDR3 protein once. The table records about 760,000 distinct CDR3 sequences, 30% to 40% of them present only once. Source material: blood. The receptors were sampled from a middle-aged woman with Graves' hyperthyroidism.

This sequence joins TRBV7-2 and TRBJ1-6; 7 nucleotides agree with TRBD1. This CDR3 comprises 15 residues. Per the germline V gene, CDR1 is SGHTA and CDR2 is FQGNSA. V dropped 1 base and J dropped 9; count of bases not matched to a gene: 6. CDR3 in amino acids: CASSLDRGGSSPLHF. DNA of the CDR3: TGTGCCAGCAGCTTAGACAGGGGAGGTAGTTCACCCCTCCACTTT. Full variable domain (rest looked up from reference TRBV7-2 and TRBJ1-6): GAGVSQSPSNKVTEKGKDVELRCDPISGHTALYWYRQSLGQGLEFLIYFQGNSAPDKSGLPSDRFSAERTGGSVSTLTIQRTQQEDSAVYLCASSLDRGGSSPLHFGNGTRLTVT.

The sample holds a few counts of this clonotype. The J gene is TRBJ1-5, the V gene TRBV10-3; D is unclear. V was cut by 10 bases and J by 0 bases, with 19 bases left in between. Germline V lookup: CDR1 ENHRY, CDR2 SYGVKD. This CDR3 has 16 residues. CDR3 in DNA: TGTGCCAGCTCACCACCTTCAGGCAATAGCAATCAGCCCCAGCATTTT. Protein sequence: CASSPPSGNSNQPQHF.

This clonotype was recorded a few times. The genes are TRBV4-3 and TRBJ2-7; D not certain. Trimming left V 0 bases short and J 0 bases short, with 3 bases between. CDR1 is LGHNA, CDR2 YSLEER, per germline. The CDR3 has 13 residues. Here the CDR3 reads CASSQEASYEQYF. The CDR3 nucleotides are TGCGCCAGCAGCCAAGAGGCCTCCTACGAGCAGTACTTC.

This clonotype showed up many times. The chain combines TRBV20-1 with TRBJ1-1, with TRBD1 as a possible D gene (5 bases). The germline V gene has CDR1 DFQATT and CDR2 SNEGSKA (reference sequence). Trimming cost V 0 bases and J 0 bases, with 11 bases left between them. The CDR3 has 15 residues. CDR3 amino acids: CSARDQAGLNTEAFF. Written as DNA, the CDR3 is TGCAGTGCTAGAGATCAGGCAGGGCTGAACACTGAAGCTTTCTTT.

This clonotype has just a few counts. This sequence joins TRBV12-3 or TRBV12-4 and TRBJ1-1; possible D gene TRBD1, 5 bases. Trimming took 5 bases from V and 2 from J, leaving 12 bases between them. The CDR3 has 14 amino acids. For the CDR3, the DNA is TGTGCCAGCAGTCGTAGTGACAGAAACACTGAAGCTTTCTTT. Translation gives CASSRSDRNTEAFF.

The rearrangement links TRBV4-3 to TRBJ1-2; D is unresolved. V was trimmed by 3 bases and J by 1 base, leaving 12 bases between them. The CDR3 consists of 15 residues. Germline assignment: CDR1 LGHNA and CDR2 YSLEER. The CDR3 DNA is TGCGCCAGCAGCCATGAGACGGAGCTTAACTATGGCTACACCTTC. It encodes CASSHETELNYGYTF.

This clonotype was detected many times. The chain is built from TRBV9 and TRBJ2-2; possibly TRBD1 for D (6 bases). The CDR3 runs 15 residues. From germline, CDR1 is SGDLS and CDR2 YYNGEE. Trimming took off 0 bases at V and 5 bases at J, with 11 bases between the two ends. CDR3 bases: TGTGCCAGCAGCGTAGTCGGGACAAGGACCGGGGAGCTGTTTTTT. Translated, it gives CASSVVGTRTGELFF.

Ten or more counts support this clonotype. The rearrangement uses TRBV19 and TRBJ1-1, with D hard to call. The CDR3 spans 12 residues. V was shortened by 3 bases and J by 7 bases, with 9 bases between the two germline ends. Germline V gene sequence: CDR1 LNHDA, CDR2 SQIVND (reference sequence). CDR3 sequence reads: CASSIGSLEAFF. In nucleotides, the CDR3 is TGTGCCAGTAGTATCGGCAGCCTTGAAGCTTTCTTT. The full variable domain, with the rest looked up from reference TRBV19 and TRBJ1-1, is DGGITQSPKYLFRKEGQNVTLSCEQNLNHDAMYWYRQDPGQGLRLIYYSQIVNDFQKGDIAEGYSVSREKKESFPLTVTSAQKNPTAFYLCASSIGSLEAFFGQGTRLTVV.

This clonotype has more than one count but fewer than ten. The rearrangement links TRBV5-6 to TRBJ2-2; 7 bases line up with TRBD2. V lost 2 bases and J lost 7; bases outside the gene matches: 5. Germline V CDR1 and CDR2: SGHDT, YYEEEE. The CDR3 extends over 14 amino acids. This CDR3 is CASSFGLADGELFF. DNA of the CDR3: TGTGCCAGCAGCTTCGGGCTAGCGGACGGGGAGCTGTTTTTT.

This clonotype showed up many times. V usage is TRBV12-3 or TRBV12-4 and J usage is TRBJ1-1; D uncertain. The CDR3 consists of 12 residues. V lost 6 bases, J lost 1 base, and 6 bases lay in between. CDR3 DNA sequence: TGTGCCAGCAGCTTTCCGAACACTGAAGCTTTCTTT. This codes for CASSFPNTEAFF.

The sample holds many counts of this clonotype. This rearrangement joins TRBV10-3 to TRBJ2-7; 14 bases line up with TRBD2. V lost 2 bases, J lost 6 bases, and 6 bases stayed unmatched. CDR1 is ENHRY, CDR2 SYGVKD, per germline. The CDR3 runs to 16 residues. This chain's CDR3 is CAISETGLAGVPEQYF. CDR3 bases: TGTGCCATCAGTGAGACGGGACTAGCGGGAGTTCCCGAGCAGTACTTC.

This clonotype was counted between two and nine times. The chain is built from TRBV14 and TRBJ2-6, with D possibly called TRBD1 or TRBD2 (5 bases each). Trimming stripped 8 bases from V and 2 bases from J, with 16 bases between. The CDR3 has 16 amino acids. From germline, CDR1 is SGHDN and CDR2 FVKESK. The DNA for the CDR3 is TGTGCCAGCTCACCACCCGGGGCGGCTGGGGCCAACGTCCTGACTTTC. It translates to CASSPPGAAGANVLTF.

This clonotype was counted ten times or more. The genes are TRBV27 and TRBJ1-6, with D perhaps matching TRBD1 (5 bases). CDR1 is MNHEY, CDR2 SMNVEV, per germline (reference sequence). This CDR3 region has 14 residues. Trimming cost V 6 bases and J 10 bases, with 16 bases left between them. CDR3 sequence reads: CASSGLGVVSPLHF. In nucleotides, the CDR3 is TGTGCCAGCAGCGGGTTGGGGGTCGTCTCACCCCTCCACTTT.

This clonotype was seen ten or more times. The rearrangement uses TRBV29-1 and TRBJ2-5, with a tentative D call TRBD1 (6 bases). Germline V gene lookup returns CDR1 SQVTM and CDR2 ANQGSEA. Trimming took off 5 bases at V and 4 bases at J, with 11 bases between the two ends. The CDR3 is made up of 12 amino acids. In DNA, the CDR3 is TGCAGCGTTCTCAGGGGTGGAGAGACCCAGTACTTC. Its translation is CSVLRGGETQYF.

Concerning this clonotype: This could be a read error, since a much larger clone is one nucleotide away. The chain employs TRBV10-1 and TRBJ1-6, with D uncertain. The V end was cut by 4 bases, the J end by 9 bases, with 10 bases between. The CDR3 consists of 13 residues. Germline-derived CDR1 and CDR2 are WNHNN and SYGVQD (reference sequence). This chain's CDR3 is CASSATNISPLHF. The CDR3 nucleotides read TGCGCCAGCAGTGCGACAAATATTTCACCCCTCCACTTT.

The CDR3 spells CSVDGGGGSSYEQYF. DNA of the CDR3: TGCAGTGTAGACGGAGGGGGCGGGAGCTCCTACGAGCAGTACTTC. J is TRBJ2-7 and V is TRBV20-1; D is possibly TRBD1 or TRBD2 (7 bases each). Germline CDR1 DFQATT, CDR2 SNEGSKA (reference sequence). Trimming removed 7 bases at V and 0 bases at J, with 19 bases between. CDR3 length: 15 amino acids.

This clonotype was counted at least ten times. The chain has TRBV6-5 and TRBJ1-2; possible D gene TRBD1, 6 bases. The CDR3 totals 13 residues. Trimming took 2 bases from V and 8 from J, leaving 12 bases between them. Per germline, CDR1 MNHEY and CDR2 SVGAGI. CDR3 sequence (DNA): TGTGCCAGCAGTTACGTCGGGGGCCAGGGCTACACCTTC. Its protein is CASSYVGGQGYTF.

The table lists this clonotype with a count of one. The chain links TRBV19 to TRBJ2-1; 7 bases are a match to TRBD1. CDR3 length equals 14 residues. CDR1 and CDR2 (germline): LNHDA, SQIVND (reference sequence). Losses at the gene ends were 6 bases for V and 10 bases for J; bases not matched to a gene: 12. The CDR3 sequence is CASRETGQVGEQFF. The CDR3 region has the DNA TGTGCCAGTAGGGAAACCGGACAGGTAGGGGAGCAGTTCTTC. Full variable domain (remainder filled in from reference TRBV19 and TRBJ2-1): DGGITQSPKYLFRKEGQNVTLSCEQNLNHDAMYWYRQDPGQGLRLIYYSQIVNDFQKGDIAEGYSVSREKKESFPLTVTSAQKNPTAFYLCASRETGQVGEQFFGPGTRLTVL.

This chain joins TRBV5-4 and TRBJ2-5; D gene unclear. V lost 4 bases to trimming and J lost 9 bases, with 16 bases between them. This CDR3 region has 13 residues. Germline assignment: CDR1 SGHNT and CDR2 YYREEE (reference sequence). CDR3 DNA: TGTGCCAGCAGCCAAGTTCGTAGTCAGCCCCAGTACTTC. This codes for CASSQVRSQPQYF.

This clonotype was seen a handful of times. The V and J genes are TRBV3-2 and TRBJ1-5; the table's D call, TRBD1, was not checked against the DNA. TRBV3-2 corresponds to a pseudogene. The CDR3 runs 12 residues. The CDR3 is CASSTGEQPQHF. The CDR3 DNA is TGTGCCAGCAGCACAGGGGAGCAGCCCCAGCATTTT.